The entry below describes one TCR beta chain. The specificity of this receptor is unknown. Within one base of it there is no much larger clone, and no base qualities were kept. These data are taken from a study of blood T cell repertoires in COVID-19 (TCRdb year 2020). About the full investigation: Samples covering the acute and convalescent phases of COVID-19 were provided by collaborators in the United States, Italy and Spain. Nearly every sample came with metadata listing a de-identified subject ID, COVID-19 status, age in years and sex. The material from the prospective study consisted of cDNA or gDNA derived from T cells, B-cell-depleted T cells, or PBMCs. HLA class I and class II types, where available, came from metadata supplied by the sample provider rather than from assay-based typing. Subjects who had been exposed to COVID-19, were actively infected with it, or had recovered from it provided the deeply sampled blood TCRbeta repertoires that made up the dataset. The repertoires were released in a freely available public database intended as a resource for research on the immune response to SARS-CoV-2. The samples were drawn from two sources: the first 160 participants of the ongoing ImmuneRACE study, and over 950 subjects contributed by 6 global collaborators.

TCRbeta CDR3 regions were amplified from genomic DNA by means of the immunoSEQ Assay, a bias-controlled multiplex PCR. Concerning the study's data processing: The number of nucleated cells in each sample was estimated by amplification of reference gene primers within the assay. Sequence reads were collapsed and filtered to measure the absolute abundance of every unique TCRbeta CDR3 rearrangement. For each sample, productive Simpson clonality was calculated by taking the square root of Simpson's diversity index across productive rearrangements. The clones in this table, taken by TCRdb from immuneACCESS, are in-frame only. Not every clone is retained; where verified, under half of the shortfall comes from an unresolved V gene, and the cause of the rest is unknown. The D gene and trimming were derived from the DNA, and the V and J assignments and clone size from that table. The sample includes about 70,000 clones, with roughly 87% observed a single time. The ten largest account for about 8.9% of the sample.

Each collaborating institution followed its own protocols to collect whole blood in K2EDTA tubes. Collaborator samples were shipped for TCRbeta analysis as frozen whole blood, isolated PBMCs, or DNA extracted from either sample type. Study-wide findings and limitations: The quantity of clinical and demographic metadata differed by source and by participant and was supplied without curation.

From the cysteine up to the phenylalanine, the CDR3 has a length of 15 residues. Only the CDR3 portion is preserved as DNA: 45 bases, with reading frame beginning at the first base. Trimming accounts for 3 bases at V and 6 bases at J, while the number of junction bases matched to no gene is 4. In the germline V gene, CDR1 corresponds to SGDLS and CDR2 to YYNGEE. The sequence joins TRBV9 to TRBJ2-1, and TRBD2 aligns with 12 junction nucleotides. This clonotype was sampled from a man aged 45-60 years with active COVID-19. Specimen: peripheral blood. The DNA is as follows: TGTGCCAGCAGCGAAACTAGCGGGGGGATCAATGAGCAGTTCTTC. Its protein reads: CASSETSGGINEQFF.